The clone carrying this T cell receptor (beta chain) was counted ten times or more. Its antigen is as yet unknown. The source of the sample is a study of neurological immune-mediated disorders. Study findings and constraints: None of the CDR3 amino acid sequences in expanded clones turned up in more than one subject, which points to private repertoires in all groups. Grouping of repertoires by phylogeny put those of 18 of 34 multiple sclerosis patients into a single related-CDR3 cluster, a possible signature.

Over 200 million TCR-beta sequences, together covering 15-18 subjects, were produced by every individual sequencing run that was carried out. TCRdb itself ran the 5' RACE reads through MiXCR, one entry per CDR3 protein. The table includes around 68,000 distinct CDR3 sequences, roughly 3.7% detected once. The length of the CDR3 is 15 residues. V gave up 2 bases and J gave up 4 bases, with 14 bases separating them. Germline V CDR1 and CDR2: SGHKS, YYEKEE (reference sequence). The rearrangement uses TRBV5-5 and TRBJ2-3; D might be TRBD2 (5 bases). The clonotype comes from a man aged 50-60 years with multiple sclerosis. The sample taken for sequencing was PBMCs. The CDR3, as DNA: TGTGCCAGCAGCTTTTCGGGGTTATCGGCAGATACGCAGTATTTT. Residues: CASSFSGLSADTQYF.